These 27 T cell receptor beta chains came from one sample sequenced in a study of blood T cell repertoires in COVID-19 (dated by TCRdb to 2018 to 2021). Library creation used the immunoSEQ multiplex PCR assay. TCRdb re-hosts the immuneACCESS table, in-frame sequences only. Its copies lack some clones; in the studies checked, an unresolved V gene accounts for under half of them, and the cause for the rest is not known. The sample table shows about 210,000 clones, and about four fifths are seen once. Clones ranked in the top ten supply around 2.3% of the sample. The sequencing input was peripheral blood. The receptors derive from a woman aged 40-49 years with active or convalescent COVID-19.

The chain links TRBV7-6 to TRBJ2-2; no firm D call. This CDR3 has 16 amino acids. Trimming left V 1 base short and J 0 bases short, with 9 bases between. Germline V CDR1 and CDR2: SGHVS, FNYEAQ. The chain's CDR3 is CASSLGGNPNTGELFF. CDR3 sequence (DNA): TGTGCCAGCAGCTTAGGCGGCAACCCGAACACCGGGGAGCTGTTTTTT.

This chain links TRBV27 with TRBJ1-2; a weak D match, TRBD1 (6 bases). The V gene lost 4 bases and the J gene lost 4 bases, with 16 bases spanning the gap. CDR3 length: 15 amino acids. The germline gives CDR1 MNHEY, CDR2 SMNVEV (reference sequence). CDR3 sequence: CASSSERTEIYGYTF. CDR3 DNA sequence: TGTGCCAGCAGTTCAGAAAGGACAGAAATCTATGGCTACACCTTC.

The rearrangement uses TRBV5-1 and TRBJ2-6; D is undetermined. The V gene lost 2 bases and the J gene lost 0 bases, with 3 bases spanning the gap. The germline gives CDR1 SGHRS, CDR2 YFSETQ. The CDR3 is made up of 14 amino acids. CDR3 in DNA: TGCGCCAGCAGCTTCGGCTCTGGGGCCAACGTCCTGACTTTC. Translating it yields CASSFGSGANVLTF.

This chain uses TRBV3-1 (or the pseudogene TRBV3-2) with TRBJ2-7; no reliable D call. This CDR3 has 11 residues. Germline CDR1 is LGHDT and CDR2 is YNNKEL (reference sequence). Trimming removed 3 bases from V and 4 bases from J, with 4 bases in between. The CDR3 DNA follows: TGTGCCAGCAGCCAGTTATACGAGCAGTACTTC. Its protein is CASSQLYEQYF.

The chain links TRBV28 to TRBJ2-7; 9 bases fit TRBD1. This CDR3 has 17 residues. Per germline, CDR1 MDHEN and CDR2 SYDVKM. Trimming cost V 10 bases and J 5 bases; bases outside gene matches: 21. The CDR3 protein is CATSRPGQGLVGNEQYF. In DNA form, the CDR3 reads TGTGCCACATCTCGACCGGGACAGGGCTTAGTTGGGAACGAGCAGTACTTC.

The gene calls are TRBV19 and TRBJ2-3, with D perhaps matching TRBD1 (6 bases). This CDR3 spans 17 amino acids. V lost 5 bases, J lost 2 bases, and 20 bases lay in between. The germline CDR1 and CDR2 sequences are LNHDA and SQIVND (reference sequence). This CDR3 is CASSGTQGKSYTDTQYF. The CDR3 DNA reads as TGTGCCAGTAGTGGGACACAGGGAAAGTCCTACACAGATACGCAGTATTTT.

CDR3 nucleotides: TGTGCCAGCAGCCCTACTGAAAGGGGGAACTATGGCTACACCTTC. Amino acid sequence: CASSPTERGNYGYTF. This chain uses TRBV11-2 with TRBJ1-2; D may be TRBD1 (6 bases). Germline values: CDR1 SGHAT, CDR2 FQNNGV. The CDR3 spans 15 residues. Trimming removed 5 bases from V and 2 bases from J, with 15 bases in between.

The genes are TRBV11-2 and TRBJ1-2; weak D call: TRBD1 (5 bases). Per germline, CDR1 SGHAT and CDR2 FQNNGV. The V end lost 1 base, the J end lost 6 bases, and 18 bases lay between the germline ends. The CDR3 covers 16 residues. The CDR3 is CASSLGGGGKGNGYTF. The CDR3 nucleotides read TGTGCCAGCAGCTTAGGAGGCGGGGGAAAGGGGAATGGCTACACCTTC.

The V gene is TRBV10-3, the J gene TRBJ2-1, with 11 bases identical to TRBD2. V trimming: 4 bases; J trimming: 0 bases; junction bases outside the gene matches: 8. The CDR3 has 18 amino acids. Germline V lookup: CDR1 ENHRY, CDR2 SYGVKD. CDR3 residues: CAISAGSSGRTSYNEQFF. CDR3 bases: TGTGCCATCAGTGCAGGTTCTAGCGGGAGGACCTCCTACAATGAGCAGTTCTTC.

This chain links TRBV6-5 with TRBJ2-2, with D possibly TRBD1 on 6 matching bases. V lost 7 bases to trimming and J lost 2 bases, with 11 bases between them. This CDR3 contains 14 residues. Germline values: CDR1 MNHEY, CDR2 SVGAGI. The CDR3, as DNA: TGTGCCAGCACGACAGGCAGCAACACCGGGGAGCTGTTTTTT. Its protein product is CASTTGSNTGELFF.

The chain employs TRBV5-4 and TRBJ1-1; D is ambiguous. V was pared by 0 bases and J by 8 bases, with 8 bases between. The CDR3 sequence is 12 residues long. Germline CDR1 and CDR2: SGHNT and YYREEE (reference sequence). CDR3 sequence: CASSLGAGEAFF. CDR3 nucleotides: TGTGCCAGCAGCTTGGGGGCAGGAGAAGCTTTCTTT.

This chain connects TRBV19 to TRBJ2-5, with D hard to call. V was clipped by 0 bases and J by 5 bases, with 16 bases between them. The CDR3 is 16 amino acids. Germline V CDR1 and CDR2: LNHDA, SQIVND (reference sequence). The CDR3 region is CASSIDRSLSRETQYF. CDR3 nucleotide sequence: TGTGCCAGTAGTATAGATCGATCGCTTTCCCGGGAGACCCAGTACTTC. Supplemented by reference TRBV19 and TRBJ2-5, the full variable domain reads DGGITQSPKYLFRKEGQNVTLSCEQNLNHDAMYWYRQDPGQGLRLIYYSQIVNDFQKGDIAEGYSVSREKKESFPLTVTSAQKNPTAFYLCASSIDRSLSRETQYFGPGTRLLVL.

This chain links TRBV19 with TRBJ2-3, with D possibly TRBD2 on 7 matching bases. There are 17 residues in the CDR3. Trimming shortened V by 6 bases and J by 3 bases, and 22 bases separated the two germline ends. Per germline, CDR1 LNHDA and CDR2 SQIVND (reference sequence). The CDR3 spells CASSGGGARYRTDTQYF. The CDR3 nucleotides are TGTGCCAGTAGCGGAGGGGGGGCCCGTTATCGGACAGATACGCAGTATTTT.

The chain couples TRBV5-1 to TRBJ2-7; 8 positions match TRBD2. CDR1 is SGHRS and CDR2 is YFSETQ in the germline V gene. The junction had 7 bases not matched to a gene; V was cut back by 6 bases and J by 2 bases. This CDR3 is 14 amino acids long. This CDR3 is CASTREGTTYEQYF. As DNA, the CDR3 is TGCGCCAGCACCCGGGAGGGTACCACCTACGAGCAGTACTTC.

The chain is built from TRBV9 and TRBJ1-1; D unresolved. The V end lost 0 bases, the J end lost 2 bases, and 14 bases lay between the germline ends. The germline CDR1 and CDR2 sequences are SGDLS and YYNGEE. This CDR3 comprises 16 residues. The CDR3 bases are TGTGCCAGCAGCGTAGGCGGCCGGGGTTACAACACTGAAGCTTTCTTT. Its protein is CASSVGGRGYNTEAFF.

The chain uses TRBV2 and TRBJ1-5; maybe TRBD1 (5 bases). The CDR3 is made up of 15 amino acids. The germline CDR1 and CDR2 sequences are SNHLY and FYNNEI. The V gene lost 4 bases and the J gene lost 0 bases, with 10 bases spanning the gap. The CDR3 DNA reads TGTGCCAGCAGTGCTACAGGTAATAGCAATCAGCCCCAGCATTTT. It yields the protein CASSATGNSNQPQHF.

The chain uses TRBV19 and TRBJ2-2, with a weak D call TRBD2 (5 bases). V gave up 5 bases and J gave up 6 bases, with 10 bases separating them. Germline V gives CDR1 LNHDA, CDR2 SQIVND (reference sequence). The CDR3 spans 13 residues. CDR3 coding DNA: TGTGCCAGTAGTTTAAGCGGTTCCGGGGAGCTGTTTTTT. This gives the protein CASSLSGSGELFF.

This chain links TRBV4-2 with TRBJ2-1; D is perhaps TRBD1 (6 bases). CDR1 LGHNA and CDR2 YNFKEQ come from the germline V gene. Trimming stripped 4 bases from V and 9 bases from J, with 19 bases between. The CDR3 contains 15 residues. CDR3 residues: CASSPGTQGYPEQFF. The CDR3 coding sequence is TGTGCCAGCAGCCCGGGCACACAGGGTTACCCTGAGCAGTTCTTC.

This clone was counted a few times. Other DNA sequences of this sample code for an identical CDR3. The chain combines TRBV2 with TRBJ2-7; D possibly corresponds to TRBD1 (6 bases). V was clipped by 2 bases and J by 0 bases, with 8 bases between them. The CDR3 is made up of 14 amino acids. The V gene's germline CDR1 is SNHLY and CDR2 FYNNEI. The CDR3, as DNA: TGTGCCAGCAGTGAAAGCAGGGGCTCCTACGAGCAGTACTTC. As protein: CASSESRGSYEQYF. Using reference TRBV2 and TRBJ2-7 for the parts outside the CDR3, the full variable domain is EPEVTQTPSHQVTQMGQEVILRCVPISNHLYFYWYRQILGQKVEFLVSFYNNEISEKSEIFDDQFSVERPDGSNFTLKIRSTKLEDSAMYFCASSESRGSYEQYFGPGTRLTVT.

CDR3 in DNA: TGTGCCAGCAGTTACGAGGATTCCTATGGCTACACCTTC. The encoded protein is CASSYEDSYGYTF. The chain is built from TRBV6-2 or TRBV6-3 and TRBJ1-2; no firm D call. Germline V gene data show CDR1 as MNHEY and CDR2 as SVGEGT. V was trimmed by 2 bases and J by 4 bases, leaving 8 bases between them. The CDR3 runs 13 residues.

The chain uses TRBV6-6 and TRBJ1-2; a weak D match, TRBD1 (5 bases). The CDR3 is 14 amino acids. Per the germline V gene, CDR1 is MNHNY and CDR2 is SVGAGI (reference sequence). Trimming removed 0 bases at V and 4 bases at J, with 9 bases between. The CDR3 reads CASSYSQGVYGYTF. CDR3 DNA sequence: TGTGCCAGCAGTTACTCGCAAGGGGTCTATGGCTACACCTTC.

The chain carries TRBV5-4 and TRBJ2-7; the match to TRBD2 covers 7 bases. The CDR3 totals 15 residues. Germline CDR1 is SGHNT and CDR2 is YYREEE (reference sequence). Trimming cost V 4 bases and J 5 bases; bases outside gene matches: 12. This CDR3 reads CASSRTSWYTDEQYF. The DNA of the CDR3 is TGTGCCAGCAGCCGGACTAGTTGGTACACCGACGAGCAGTACTTC.

The chain recombines TRBV15 with TRBJ2-5, with D perhaps matching TRBD1 (6 bases). With 0 bases removed from V and 4 bases from J, the gap between germline ends came to 9 bases. Germline V gene data show CDR1 as LNHNV and CDR2 as YYDKDF (reference sequence). The CDR3 has 14 amino acids. Here the CDR3 DNA reads TGTGCCACCAGCAGAGATGCAGGGGCAGAGACCCAGTACTTC. This sequence encodes CATSRDAGAETQYF.

This clone was seen once. The chain recombines TRBV5-1 with TRBJ2-7; 7 positions agree with TRBD1. J lost 6 bases, V lost 5 bases, and 14 bases had no gene match. Germline V gives CDR1 SGHRS, CDR2 YFSETQ. The CDR3 totals 15 residues. The CDR3 spells CASRNLDRVSCEQYF. The CDR3 DNA is TGCGCCAGCAGAAATCTTGACAGGGTCAGCTGCGAGCAGTACTTC. Full variable domain (outside the CDR3, taken from reference TRBV5-1 and TRBJ2-7): KAGVTQTPRYLIKTRGQQVTLSCSPISGHRSVSWYQQTPGQGLQFLFEYFSETQRNKGNFPGRFSGRQFSNSRSEMNVSTLELGDSALYLCASRNLDRVSCEQYFGPGTRLTVT.

This clone has more than one count but fewer than ten. This chain's CDR3 is CASRRGGEAFF. The CDR3 DNA follows: TGTGCCAGCAGACGGGGGGGGGAAGCTTTCTTT. This rearrangement joins TRBV6-5 to TRBJ1-1; the D gene is possibly TRBD1 (5 bases). From germline, CDR1 is MNHEY and CDR2 SVGAGI. There are 11 residues in the CDR3. V lost 6 bases to trimming and J lost 8 bases, with 10 bases between them.

Note on this clone: Distinct nucleotide sequences in the sample also encode this CDR3. The chain employs TRBV4-3 and TRBJ1-3; possibly TRBD1 for D (5 bases). V gave up 0 bases and J gave up 0 bases, with 6 bases separating them. The CDR3 has 15 residues. Germline V gene data show CDR1 as LGHNA and CDR2 as YSLEER. CDR3 bases: TGCGCCAGCAGCCAAGACGGGGGCTCTGGAAACACCATATATTTT. Translating gives CASSQDGGSGNTIYF.

This chain links TRBV5-1 with TRBJ1-4; TRBD1 is a possible D gene (5 bases). Germline CDR1 and CDR2: SGHRS and YFSETQ. Trimming took off 5 bases at V and 4 bases at J, with 27 bases between the two ends. The CDR3 consists of 19 residues. CDR3 protein: CASSRGFAGRSFVNEKLFF. CDR3 nucleotide sequence: TGCGCCAGCAGTCGGGGGTTCGCGGGACGGAGCTTTGTTAATGAAAAACTGTTTTTT.